A selection of T cell receptor beta chains follows, all from one sample in a study of blood T cell repertoires in COVID-19. Libraries were prepared by immunoSEQ multiplex PCR; TCRdb keeps only in-frame clonotypes and omits some of them. This table has a few hundred thousand clones, 70% to 90% appearing once. Sequences were obtained from PBMCs or T cells enriched from blood (not recorded which). The receptors here all came from a woman aged 55-69 years who had recovered from COVID-19. The CDR3 runs from the conserved cysteine through the conserved F or W. Fields, in order: clone size, D gene, V gene, J gene, CDR3 protein, CDR3 DNA. A D gene is named only where the DNA matches it firmly. Clone size is shown for a subset of rows, as once, few, many or a class of expanded clone.

clone_size: .
d_call: .
v_call: TRBV25-1
j_call: TRBJ2-5
cdr3_aa: CASSEQGMETQYF
cdr3_nt: TGTGCCAGCAGTGAACAGGGTATGGAGACCCAGTACTTC

clone_size: .
d_call: .
v_call: TRBV18
j_call: TRBJ1-3
cdr3_aa: CASSPSNQGHPGNTIYF
cdr3_nt: TGTGCCAGCTCACCCTCTAACCAGGGTCACCCTGGAAACACCATATATTTT

clone_size: .
d_call: TRBD2
v_call: TRBV2
j_call: TRBJ2-3
cdr3_aa: CASTRRGGGDDTQYF
cdr3_nt: TGTGCCAGCACCCGGCGAGGCGGGGGGGATGATACGCAGTATTTT

clone_size: .
d_call: TRBD1
v_call: TRBV24-1
j_call: TRBJ1-4
cdr3_aa: CATSDTGQGYEKLFF
cdr3_nt: TGTGCCACCAGTGATACCGGACAGGGCTATGAAAAACTGTTTTTT

clone_size: .
d_call: .
v_call: TRBV2
j_call: TRBJ2-5
cdr3_aa: CASSEISQQETQYF
cdr3_nt: TGTGCCAGCAGTGAAATTAGCCAGCAAGAGACCCAGTACTTC

clone_size: once
d_call: TRBD1
v_call: TRBV6-5
j_call: TRBJ2-5
cdr3_aa: CASRQGAQETQYF
cdr3_nt: TGTGCCAGCAGACAGGGGGCCCAAGAGACCCAGTACTTC

clone_size: once
d_call: TRBD2
v_call: TRBV6-5
j_call: TRBJ2-3
cdr3_aa: CASRLAGGTDTQYF
cdr3_nt: TGTGCCAGCCGACTAGCGGGGGGCACAGATACGCAGTATTTT

clone_size: once
d_call: TRBD1
v_call: TRBV3-1/TRBV3-2
j_call: TRBJ1-5
cdr3_aa: CASSQDLAGGNQPQHF
cdr3_nt: TGTGCCAGCAGCCAAGATTTGGCAGGGGGGAACCAGCCCCAGCATTTT

clone_size: .
d_call: TRBD1
v_call: TRBV10-3
j_call: TRBJ1-2
cdr3_aa: CAISAGDRTRQGGYTF
cdr3_nt: TGTGCCATCAGTGCGGGGGACAGGACTCGCCAAGGGGGCTACACCTTC

clone_size: few
d_call: TRBD1
v_call: TRBV6-1
j_call: TRBJ1-5
cdr3_aa: CASSEWWDSPNQPQHF
cdr3_nt: TGTGCCAGCAGTGAATGGTGGGACAGCCCCAATCAGCCCCAGCATTTT

clone_size: .
d_call: .
v_call: TRBV6-4
j_call: TRBJ2-2
cdr3_aa: CASSDAGADTGELFF
cdr3_nt: TGTGCCAGCAGTGACGCAGGGGCTGACACCGGGGAGCTGTTTTTT

clone_size: .
d_call: .
v_call: TRBV2
j_call: TRBJ2-2
cdr3_aa: CASSPKAGRSNTGELFF
cdr3_nt: TGTGCCAGCAGTCCAAAGGCGGGACGGTCGAACACCGGGGAGCTGTTTTTT

clone_size: .
d_call: TRBD1
v_call: TRBV6-5
j_call: TRBJ1-5
cdr3_aa: CASRGTVYSNQPQHF
cdr3_nt: TGTGCCAGCAGGGGGACAGTTTATAGCAATCAGCCCCAGCATTTT

clone_size: .
d_call: TRBD2
v_call: TRBV4-1
j_call: TRBJ2-3
cdr3_aa: CASSQRGLAGDTQYF
cdr3_nt: TGCGCCAGCAGCCAGAGAGGACTAGCGGGGGATACGCAGTATTTT

clone_size: .
d_call: .
v_call: TRBV5-1
j_call: TRBJ1-1
cdr3_aa: CASSPQGWTEAFF
cdr3_nt: TGCGCCAGCAGCCCCCAGGGATGGACTGAAGCTTTCTTT

clone_size: .
d_call: .
v_call: TRBV7-9
j_call: TRBJ1-2
cdr3_aa: CASSLVRETGYTF
cdr3_nt: TGTGCCAGCAGCTTAGTCCGGGAGACAGGCTACACCTTC

clone_size: .
d_call: TRBD1
v_call: TRBV7-2
j_call: TRBJ1-1
cdr3_aa: CASSPTLGQVGVRAEAFF
cdr3_nt: TGTGCCAGCAGCCCAACTTTGGGACAGGTGGGGGTGAGGGCTGAAGCTTTCTTT

clone_size: once
d_call: .
v_call: TRBV4-1
j_call: TRBJ2-3
cdr3_aa: CASSYPLLAGRSDTQYF
cdr3_nt: TGCGCCAGCAGCTACCCTCTTTTGGCGGGGAGGTCAGATACGCAGTATTTT

clone_size: .
d_call: TRBD2
v_call: TRBV5-4
j_call: TRBJ2-3
cdr3_aa: CASSKGSGRRTDTQYF
cdr3_nt: TGTGCCAGCAGCAAGGGTAGCGGGAGACGCACAGATACGCAGTATTTT

clone_size: .
d_call: .
v_call: TRBV5-1
j_call: TRBJ1-1
cdr3_aa: CASSPTGPLTNTEAFF
cdr3_nt: TGCGCCAGCAGCCCGACAGGACCCTTAACGAACACTGAAGCTTTCTTT

clone_size: .
d_call: .
v_call: TRBV18
j_call: TRBJ1-1
cdr3_aa: CASSPPKGAELNTEAFF
cdr3_nt: TGTGCCAGCTCACCACCAAAAGGGGCCGAACTGAACACTGAAGCTTTCTTT

clone_size: .
d_call: .
v_call: TRBV2
j_call: TRBJ1-2
cdr3_aa: CASRLQDGYTF
cdr3_nt: TGTGCCAGCAGATTACAAGATGGCTACACCTTC

clone_size: once
d_call: .
v_call: TRBV5-6
j_call: TRBJ1-2
cdr3_aa: CASSYRVGYGYTF
cdr3_nt: TGTGCCAGCAGCTACAGGGTTGGCTATGGCTACACCTTC

clone_size: .
d_call: .
v_call: TRBV7-6
j_call: TRBJ1-4
cdr3_aa: CASSLGLSGEKLFF
cdr3_nt: TGTGCCAGCAGCTTAGGCCTTTCCGGGGAAAAACTGTTTTTT

clone_size: .
d_call: TRBD2
v_call: TRBV30
j_call: TRBJ2-5
cdr3_aa: CAWSVLAGGKETQYF
cdr3_nt: TGTGCCTGGAGTGTGTTAGCGGGGGGGAAAGAGACCCAGTACTTC

clone_size: .
d_call: TRBD1
v_call: TRBV2
j_call: TRBJ1-2
cdr3_aa: CASTQQGDYGYTF
cdr3_nt: TGTGCCAGCACCCAACAGGGGGACTATGGCTACACCTTC

clone_size: .
d_call: .
v_call: TRBV5-4
j_call: TRBJ2-5
cdr3_aa: CASSPFSGRGETQYF
cdr3_nt: TGTGCCAGCAGCCCATTTAGTGGTAGGGGTGAGACCCAGTACTTC

clone_size: .
d_call: TRBD1
v_call: TRBV29-1
j_call: TRBJ2-5
cdr3_aa: CSVTGQIQETQYF
cdr3_nt: TGCAGCGTTACGGGACAGATCCAAGAGACCCAGTACTTC

clone_size: .
d_call: .
v_call: TRBV2
j_call: TRBJ2-1
cdr3_aa: CASSYTKDNEQFF
cdr3_nt: TGTGCCAGCAGCTACACTAAGGACAATGAGCAGTTCTTC

clone_size: .
d_call: .
v_call: TRBV3-1/TRBV3-2
j_call: TRBJ1-6
cdr3_aa: CASSQVAGGAHSPLHF
cdr3_nt: TGTGCCAGCAGCCAAGTAGCCGGAGGGGCCCATTCACCCCTCCACTTT

clone_size: .
d_call: .
v_call: TRBV5-1
j_call: TRBJ2-3
cdr3_aa: CASSFNLDTQYF
cdr3_nt: TGCGCCAGCAGCTTCAACTTAGATACGCAGTATTTT

clone_size: .
d_call: TRBD1
v_call: TRBV5-1
j_call: TRBJ2-7
cdr3_aa: CASSSPGQTYEQYF
cdr3_nt: TGCGCCAGCAGCTCACCGGGACAGACCTACGAGCAGTACTTC